These T cell receptor beta chains were read from a single sample in a study of shared clonotypes between healthy human individuals. TCRdb's copy holds only in-frame clones and misses some; the assay was immunoSEQ multiplex PCR. The table includes 2 million to 2.5 million clones, more than 85% detected once. Sequencing input: naive CD4+ T cells from PBMCs. The source of these receptors is a man between 18 and 35 years old in good health. Some clones in this sample may be carry-over from other donors' samples. Each CDR3 is given with its conserved first and last residue. D genes are given only for firm matches. The listing skips clone size in some rows; elsewhere it reads once, few, many or a size class.

clone size	V gene	J gene	D gene	CDR3 protein	CDR3 DNA
.	TRBV20-1	TRBJ2-1	.	CSARAHNEQFF	TGCAGTGCTCGAGCCCACAATGAGCAGTTCTTC
.	TRBV5-1	TRBJ1-2	.	CASSLVAGEWGYTF	TGCGCCAGCAGCTTGGTTGCAGGGGAGTGGGGCTACACCTTC
.	TRBV19	TRBJ2-2	.	CASKGGAGGLFF	TGTGCCAGTAAGGGCGGTGCGGGTGGACTGTTTTTT
.	TRBV28	TRBJ2-5	TRBD1	CASSLLDRHQETQYF	TGTGCCAGCAGTTTATTGGACAGGCACCAAGAGACCCAGTACTTC
.	TRBV5-4	TRBJ2-1	.	CASSFENQLINEQFF	TGTGCCAGCAGCTTCGAGAACCAGCTAATAAATGAGCAGTTCTTC
.	TRBV10-1	TRBJ2-2	TRBD1	CASSFPGQGARVTGELFF	TGCGCCAGCAGTTTTCCGGGACAGGGGGCGCGTGTCACCGGGGAGCTGTTTTTT
.	TRBV5-1	TRBJ2-3	TRBD2	CASSHSGGGYGDTQYF	TGCGCCAGCAGCCATAGCGGGGGAGGGTACGGAGATACGCAGTATTTT
.	TRBV7-2	TRBJ1-1	TRBD1	CASSATGTGYFEAFF	TGTGCCAGCAGCGCCACTGGGACAGGGTATTTTGAAGCTTTCTTT
.	TRBV10-3	TRBJ2-1	.	CAISEVGGRLVFSYNEQFF	TGTGCCATCAGTGAGGTCGGGGGAAGACTAGTTTTCTCCTACAATGAGCAGTTCTTC
.	TRBV27	TRBJ1-1	.	CASSSNRLNTEAFF	TGTGCCAGCAGTTCAAACCGACTGAACACTGAAGCTTTCTTT
.	TRBV29-1	TRBJ2-4	.	CSVEEKAFLAKNIQYF	TGCAGCGTTGAAGAGAAAGCATTCCTAGCCAAAAACATTCAGTACTTC
.	TRBV28	TRBJ2-7	.	CASSFGPGVNEQYF	TGTGCCAGCAGTTTTGGCCCGGGGGTAAACGAGCAGTACTTC
.	TRBV2	TRBJ1-1	.	CASSSRPLDAEAFF	TGTGCCAGCAGCTCCCGGCCTTTGGACGCTGAAGCTTTCTTT
.	TRBV7-2	TRBJ1-2	TRBD1	CASSPTGTGFIGYTF	TGTGCCAGCAGCCCGACGGGGACAGGGTTCATTGGCTACACCTTC
few	TRBV6-5	TRBJ1-2	.	CASSRGGYGYTF	TGTGCCAGCAGTCGAGGGGGCTATGGCTACACCTTC
.	TRBV14	TRBJ2-7	TRBD1	CASSQDRGTGAYEQYF	TGTGCCAGCAGCCAAGATCGAGGTACAGGGGCTTACGAGCAGTACTTC
.	TRBV27	TRBJ2-5	TRBD2	CASSLFYAGLAGGGAQETQYF	TGTGCCAGCAGTTTATTTTACGCAGGACTAGCGGGAGGTGGGGCGCAAGAGACCCAGTACTTC
.	TRBV5-1	TRBJ2-5	.	CASSLGGSPETQYF	TGCGCCAGCAGCTTGGGTGGGAGCCCGGAGACCCAGTACTTC
.	TRBV19	TRBJ2-7	.	CASSLEGGSSYEQYF	TGTGCCAGTAGTTTGGAGGGCGGCTCGTCCTACGAGCAGTACTTC
.	TRBV6-1	TRBJ2-7	.	CASSEETSGGEQYF	TGTGCCAGCAGTGAAGAGACATCGGGCGGCGAGCAGTACTTC
.	TRBV9	TRBJ2-3	.	CASSARPGHYSTDTQYF	TGTGCCAGCAGCGCCCGACCGGGGCACTATAGCACAGATACGCAGTATTTT
.	TRBV18	TRBJ2-7	.	CASSPPGWSAYEQYF	TGTGCCAGCTCACCACCGGGGTGGTCTGCCTACGAGCAGTACTTC
.	TRBV2	TRBJ2-1	TRBD2	CASSRDSGRRGGGEQFF	TGTGCCAGCAGTCGCGATAGCGGGAGGAGGGGGGGCGGTGAGCAGTTCTTC
.	TRBV28	TRBJ2-3	.	CASSLETVGTDTQYF	TGTGCCAGCAGTTTAGAGACGGTGGGGACAGATACGCAGTATTTT
.	TRBV19	TRBJ2-7	TRBD2	CASSIRGTSYHEQYF	TGTGCCAGTAGTATTCGCGGGACTAGCTACCACGAGCAGTACTTC
.	TRBV5-1	TRBJ2-3	TRBD2	CASSPKTSGTGGDTQYF	TGCGCCAGCAGCCCGAAGACTAGCGGGACGGGAGGGGATACGCAGTATTTT
.	TRBV7-2	TRBJ2-7	.	CASSLVSGEYSYEQYF	TGTGCCAGCAGCTTAGTCAGCGGAGAGTACTCCTACGAGCAGTACTTC
.	TRBV15	TRBJ2-7	.	CATSRGSFDEQYF	TGTGCCACCAGCAGAGGGAGTTTCGACGAGCAGTACTTC
.	TRBV7-3	TRBJ2-5	TRBD2	CASSLGLGEGETQYF	TGTGCCAGCAGCTTGGGACTAGGGGAGGGAGAGACCCAGTACTTC
.	TRBV7-9	TRBJ1-4	.	CASSLREGTEKLFF	TGTGCCAGCAGCTTACGTGAGGGGACTGAAAAACTGTTTTTT
.	TRBV5-4	TRBJ2-7	.	CASSPIPDSTYEQYF	TGTGCCAGCAGCCCCATCCCGGACAGCACCTACGAGCAGTACTTC
once	TRBV9	TRBJ2-7	.	CASSVEGLSSYEQYF	TGTGCCAGCAGCGTAGAGGGTCTATCCTCCTACGAGCAGTACTTC
.	TRBV30	TRBJ1-1	.	CAWSVGGLTEAFF	TGTGCCTGGAGTGTTGGGGGGCTCACTGAAGCTTTCTTT
.	TRBV7-2	TRBJ1-5	.	CASSLGSNSNQPQHF	TGTGCCAGCAGCTTAGGCAGCAATAGCAATCAGCCCCAGCATTTT
.	TRBV5-1	TRBJ1-2	TRBD1	CASSITKGQGAIGYTF	TGCGCCAGCAGCATAACCAAAGGACAGGGGGCCATAGGCTACACCTTC
.	TRBV21-1	TRBJ2-7	.	CALCGGGVGGRARYEQYF	TGTGCCCTCTGCGGGGGGGGAGTAGGCGGGAGAGCTCGGTACGAGCAGTACTTC
.	TRBV30	TRBJ1-3	.	CAWTARGTENTIYF	TGTGCCTGGACTGCCAGAGGTACGGAAAACACCATATATTTT
.	TRBV7-2	TRBJ2-7	.	CASSLDYSYEQYF	TGTGCCAGCAGCTTGGACTACTCCTACGAGCAGTACTTC
.	TRBV5-1	TRBJ1-1	TRBD1	CASSLGGGQGTSNTEAFF	TGCGCCAGCAGCTTGGGGGGCGGACAGGGAACTTCCAACACTGAAGCTTTCTTT
.	TRBV29-1	TRBJ1-1	TRBD1	CSVAPWTGGTEAFF	TGCAGCGTCGCCCCCTGGACAGGGGGCACTGAAGCTTTCTTT
once	TRBV4-3	TRBJ2-3	TRBD2	CASSLRREGPDTQYF	TGCGCCAGCAGCCTGAGGCGGGAGGGTCCCGATACGCAGTATTTT
.	TRBV28	TRBJ1-1	.	CASRLRGGTEAFF	TGTGCCAGCAGGCTAAGGGGGGGAACTGAAGCTTTCTTT
.	TRBV27	TRBJ1-2	.	CASRGTKSNYGYTF	TGTGCCAGCAGGGGTACGAAGTCTAACTATGGCTACACCTTC
.	TRBV5-6	TRBJ1-1	.	CASSFGPNTEAFF	TGTGCCAGCAGCTTCGGACCGAACACTGAAGCTTTCTTT
.	TRBV7-2	TRBJ2-3	TRBD2	CASSPQAGAGTDTQYF	TGTGCCAGCAGCCCTCAAGCGGGAGCGGGCACAGATACGCAGTATTTT
.	TRBV19	TRBJ2-1	.	CASSAGAGDEQFF	TGTGCCAGTAGCGCAGGGGCGGGGGATGAGCAGTTCTTC
.	TRBV7-9	TRBJ1-2	.	CASSLEGQYGYTF	TGTGCCAGCAGCTTAGAAGGACAGTATGGCTACACCTTC
.	TRBV28	TRBJ1-4	TRBD1	CASSSSGTGFAPLGATNEKLFF	TGTGCCAGCAGTTCCTCCGGGACAGGCTTTGCGCCGTTGGGAGCAACTAATGAAAAACTGTTTTTT
.	TRBV27	TRBJ2-5	TRBD1	CASSLIGQGRETQYF	TGTGCCAGCAGTTTAATAGGACAGGGTAGAGAGACCCAGTACTTC
.	TRBV29-1	TRBJ2-3	TRBD2	CSVDGASGSTDTQYF	TGCAGCGTTGATGGGGCTAGCGGGAGTACAGATACGCAGTATTTT
.	TRBV6-6	TRBJ2-7	.	CASSYSGGASYEQYF	TGTGCCAGCAGTTACTCGGGGGGCGCTTCCTACGAGCAGTACTTC
.	TRBV6-5	TRBJ2-5	.	CASSNPQETQYF	TGTGCCAGCAGTAACCCCCAAGAGACCCAGTACTTC
.	TRBV7-8	TRBJ2-7	.	CASSLWGAQSYEQYF	TGTGCCAGCAGCTTATGGGGGGCGCAATCCTACGAGCAGTACTTC
.	TRBV7-9	TRBJ2-5	.	CASSWGLPSGETQYF	TGTGCCAGCAGCTGGGGACTTCCATCCGGTGAGACCCAGTACTTC
.	TRBV9	TRBJ2-1	TRBD2	CASSGAEGTSGYNEQFF	TGTGCCAGCAGCGGGGCGGAGGGGACTAGCGGATACAATGAGCAGTTCTTC
.	TRBV9	TRBJ2-7	TRBD1	CASSPLGQGAREQYF	TGTGCCAGCAGCCCCTTGGGACAGGGGGCGCGAGAGCAGTACTTC
.	TRBV7-8	TRBJ1-1	.	CASSLGLEHTEAFF	TGTGCCAGCAGCTTAGGGTTGGAACACACTGAAGCTTTCTTT
.	TRBV5-1	TRBJ2-7	.	CASSLGQRNYEQYF	TGCGCCAGCAGCTTGGGACAGAGAAACTACGAGCAGTACTTC
.	TRBV5-1	TRBJ1-4	.	CASSLGANEKLFF	TGCGCCAGCAGCTTAGGAGCGAATGAAAAACTGTTTTTT
.	TRBV7-9	TRBJ2-7	.	CASSLEVPYEQYF	TGTGCCAGCAGCTTAGAGGTCCCCTACGAGCAGTACTTC